This TCR beta chain was profiled in a study of radiation and T cells in renal cell carcinoma. The protocol was immunoSEQ multiplex PCR, while the TCRdb copy is restricted to in-frame clones and leaves out a portion. The sample has 100,000 to 150,000 clones, about 81% seen once. V was clipped by 6 bases and J by 2 bases, with 11 bases between them. Germline CDR1 and CDR2: MRHNA and SNTAGT. This CDR3 has 14 amino acids. Time point reported: blood 2 weeks post-SBRT. Treatment given: 15 Gy SBRT to primary tumor, nephrectomy 4 weeks later. Specimen: blood, collected from a patient whose treatment included radiotherapy and nephrectomy. This TCR came from a woman aged 60-75 years with renal cell carcinoma. The chain has TRBV6-4 and TRBJ1-5, with D possibly matching TRBD1 (5 bases). The CDR3 DNA is TGTGCCAGCAGAACTATGACAGGCAATCAGCCCCAGCATTTT. Amino acid sequence: CASRTMTGNQPQHF.